These 18 T cell receptor beta chains were all obtained from the same sample, sequenced in a study of cytomegalovirus exposure and HLA in healthy donors. PCR used 60 Vbeta primers and 13 Jbeta primers. Sequencing used immunoSEQ multiplex PCR; TCRdb keeps in-frame clones, though not all of them. Counted here are 130,000 to 150,000 clones, roughly 70% occurring once; the ten biggest clones make up approximately 4.3%. The source material was PBMCs. The source is a man younger than 35 in good health and CMV-seropositive.

This chain's CDR3 is CASSVARGSGNTIYF. The CDR3 region has the DNA TGTGCCAGCAGCGTAGCAAGAGGGAGTGGAAACACCATATATTTT. The chain carries TRBV9 and TRBJ1-3; no reliable D call. Deletions cut 0 bases from V and 3 bases from J, with 10 bases between. CDR3 length: 15 residues. Looked up from germline, CDR1 is SGDLS and CDR2 is YYNGEE.

The chain combines TRBV2 with TRBJ2-3; D is unresolved. V lost 3 bases to trimming and J lost 4 bases, with 8 bases between them. The CDR3 extends over 13 amino acids. Per the germline V gene, CDR1 is SNHLY and CDR2 is FYNNEI. Here the CDR3 DNA reads TGTGCCAGCAGTGAGCAGGTAGCAGATACGCAGTATTTT. It translates to CASSEQVADTQYF. Using reference TRBV2 and TRBJ2-3 for the parts outside the CDR3, the full variable domain is EPEVTQTPSHQVTQMGQEVILRCVPISNHLYFYWYRQILGQKVEFLVSFYNNEISEKSEIFDDQFSVERPDGSNFTLKIRSTKLEDSAMYFCASSEQVADTQYFGPGTRLTVL.

The CDR3 sequence is CASSSNPPLRGVPTEAFF. CDR3 nucleotide sequence: TGTGCCAGCAGCTCGAACCCCCCGCTCAGGGGGGTGCCCACTGAAGCTTTCTTT. The chain joins TRBV5-4 to TRBJ1-1, with 7 bases aligning to TRBD1. Germline CDR1 is SGHNT and CDR2 is YYREEE (reference sequence). The CDR3 loop spans 18 amino acids. V lost 3 bases, J lost 4 bases, and 18 bases stayed unmatched.

The chain recombines TRBV13 with TRBJ2-3, with TRBD2 as a possible D gene (5 bases). Trimming shortened V by 2 bases and J by 6 bases, and 6 bases separated the two germline ends. The CDR3 totals 12 residues. The germline V gene has CDR1 PRHDT and CDR2 FYEKMQ (reference sequence). This CDR3 is CASSLQRDTQYF. CDR3 DNA sequence: TGTGCCAGCAGCTTACAGCGGGATACGCAGTATTTT.

This clone has just a few counts. This chain uses TRBV6-6 with TRBJ2-3; 14 bases are a match to TRBD2. This CDR3 spans 16 amino acids. The V gene's germline CDR1 is MNHNY and CDR2 SVGAGI (reference sequence). With V trimmed by 6 bases and J by 4 bases, 6 bases remained unmatched. In nucleotides, the CDR3 is TGTGCCAGCAGCCCCCGGGGACTAGCGGGGGCAGATACGCAGTATTTT. Protein: CASSPRGLAGADTQYF.

The table lists this clone with a few counts. In nucleotides, the CDR3 is TGTGCCAGCAGTTATATAGCGGGAGGGCAGAACGAGCAGTACTTC. This encodes CASSYIAGGQNEQYF. V usage is TRBV2 and J usage is TRBJ2-7; 11 nucleotides line up with TRBD2. The CDR3 spans 15 residues. V trimming: 5 bases; J trimming: 5 bases; junction bases outside the gene matches: 8. Germline assignment: CDR1 SNHLY and CDR2 FYNNEI.

This clone was observed a handful of times. The chain employs TRBV4-2 and TRBJ2-1; D might be TRBD2 (7 bases). V was shortened by 0 bases and J by 4 bases, with 10 bases between the two germline ends. The CDR3 runs 15 residues. Germline V CDR1 and CDR2: LGHNA, YNFKEQ. The CDR3 loop is CASSQDRGGYNEQFF. Written as DNA, the CDR3 is TGTGCCAGCAGCCAAGATAGGGGGGGTTACAATGAGCAGTTCTTC.

The chain recombines TRBV7-6 with TRBJ2-5; D is unclear. Looked up from germline, CDR1 is SGHVS and CDR2 is FNYEAQ. This CDR3 region has 13 residues. The V end lost 4 bases, the J end lost 5 bases, and 11 bases lay between the germline ends. This chain's CDR3 is CASSSGRRETQYF. The DNA for the CDR3 is TGTGCCAGCAGCTCGGGTCGGCGGGAGACCCAGTACTTC.

This clone was counted between two and nine times. The J gene is TRBJ1-1, the V gene TRBV29-1, with a tentative D call TRBD1 (5 bases). Per germline, CDR1 SQVTM and CDR2 ANQGSEA. Trimming pared 6 bases from V and 1 base from J, leaving 6 bases between. This CDR3 has 11 amino acids. CDR3 sequence (DNA): TGCAGCGTAGGACAGAACACTGAAGCTTTCTTT. Residues: CSVGQNTEAFF.

The chain recombines TRBV29-1 with TRBJ2-3; D call uncertain. The germline V gene has CDR1 SQVTM and CDR2 ANQGSEA. Between the trimmed V and J ends, which lost 3 bases and 2 bases, there was a span of 6 bases. The CDR3 has 12 residues. The CDR3 DNA follows: TGCAGCGTTGACAGTTACACAGATACGCAGTATTTT. Translating it yields CSVDSYTDTQYF.

The rearrangement uses TRBV27 and TRBJ2-7; 7 bases are shared with TRBD1. Germline lookup yields CDR1 MNHEY and CDR2 SMNVEV (reference sequence). V lost 6 bases, J lost 3 bases, and 11 bases stayed unmatched. CDR3 length equals 15 residues. The CDR3 coding sequence is TGTGCCAGCAGCGACCTAGGGGGCGCAGTCTACGAGCAGTACTTC. Translated, it gives CASSDLGGAVYEQYF.

V is TRBV7-2 and J is TRBJ1-2; D perhaps matches TRBD1 (5 bases). Germline V gives CDR1 SGHTA, CDR2 FQGNSA. V gave up 1 base and J gave up 0 bases, with 9 bases separating them. This CDR3 contains 15 residues. CDR3 residues: CASSLGTSANYGYTF. The CDR3 DNA sequence: TGTGCCAGCAGCTTAGGGACATCCGCTAACTATGGCTACACCTTC. The full variable domain, in which reference TRBV7-2 and TRBJ1-2 provide the parts outside the CDR3, is GAGVSQSPSNKVTEKGKDVELRCDPISGHTALYWYRQSLGQGLEFLIYFQGNSAPDKSGLPSDRFSAERTGGSVSTLTIQRTQQEDSAVYLCASSLGTSANYGYTFGSGTRLTVV.

The J gene is TRBJ2-7, the V gene TRBV28; TRBD2 is a possible D gene (6 bases). The CDR3 has 16 amino acids. CDR1 is MDHEN and CDR2 is SYDVKM in the germline V gene. The V end was cut by 5 bases, the J end by 0 bases, with 17 bases between. The CDR3 loop reads CASSPKRGFSSYEQYF. The CDR3, as DNA: TGTGCCAGCAGTCCTAAACGGGGGTTCAGCTCCTACGAGCAGTACTTC. Together with reference TRBV28 and TRBJ2-7, the CDR3 gives the full variable domain: DVKVTQSSRYLVKRTGEKVFLECVQDMDHENMFWYRQDPGLGLRLIYFSYDVKMKEKGDIPEGYSVSREKKERFSLILESASTNQTSMYLCASSPKRGFSSYEQYFGPGTRLTVT.

The genes are TRBV19 and TRBJ1-5, with 10 bases fitting TRBD1. Germline CDR1 LNHDA, CDR2 SQIVND (reference sequence). The CDR3 is 17 residues long. With V trimmed by 3 bases and J by 1 base, 6 bases remained unmatched. The CDR3 DNA reads as TGTGCCAGTAGTATCTCCGGGACAGGGGAAAGCAATCAGCCCCAGCATTTT. It is translated as CASSISGTGESNQPQHF.

The chain uses TRBV5-5 and TRBJ2-7; D not certain. The ends were cut back, 2 bases at V and 2 bases at J, with 14 bases in the middle. CDR3 length equals 15 residues. Germline CDR1 is SGHKS and CDR2 is YYEKEE (reference sequence). CDR3 in amino acids: CASSFLPTEAYEQYF. For the CDR3, the DNA is TGTGCCAGCAGCTTCCTACCCACCGAGGCCTACGAGCAGTACTTC.

This chain uses TRBV2 with TRBJ1-2; D unresolved. The CDR3 has 11 residues. Looked up from germline, CDR1 is SNHLY and CDR2 is FYNNEI. V lost 6 bases and J 8 bases, leaving 10 bases between the germline ends. The DNA for the CDR3 is TGTGCCAGCAGGCGGCCAAGGGGCTACACCTTC. Translating gives CASRRPRGYTF.

The chain employs TRBV7-2 and TRBJ2-2; the D gene is possibly TRBD1 (6 bases). Germline V gene data show CDR1 as SGHTA and CDR2 as FQGNSA. CDR3 length: 14 residues. Trimming took off 6 bases at V and 5 bases at J, with 13 bases between the two ends. DNA for the CDR3: TGTGCCAGCAGAAGGACAGCCTATACCGGGGAGCTGTTTTTT. Encoded protein: CASRRTAYTGELFF. The variable domain in full, with the rest retrieved from reference TRBV7-2 and TRBJ2-2, is GAGVSQSPSNKVTEKGKDVELRCDPISGHTALYWYRQSLGQGLEFLIYFQGNSAPDKSGLPSDRFSAERTGGSVSTLTIQRTQQEDSAVYLCASRRTAYTGELFFGEGSRLTVL.

This clone was detected only a few times. V is TRBV7-2 and J is TRBJ1-1; 7 bases fit TRBD1. This CDR3 is 14 amino acids long. Germline V gives CDR1 SGHTA, CDR2 FQGNSA. V was clipped by 5 bases and J by 2 bases; unmatched bases: 5. This chain's CDR3 is CASSATGSNTEAFF. CDR3 in DNA: TGTGCCAGCAGCGCGACAGGGTCTAACACTGAAGCTTTCTTT.